In this sample, the clone carrying this TCR beta chain turned up many times. What it binds is not known. With a J-beta primer mix and a sample-barcoded 5' primer, a second PCR ran about 7 to 12 cycles. Using its own MiXCR run on the 5' RACE reads, TCRdb lists one record per CDR3 protein. The sample consists of approximately 1.5 million distinct CDR3 sequences, 34% of them appearing once. This entry is derived from a study of blood T cells in healthy people across ages. Findings and limits, study-wide: Long-lived and aged donors differed, with more naive CD4+ cells and higher diversity in the long-lived. Age brought a roughly linear fall in TCR beta diversity measured per million T cells. TCR beta diversity tracked closely with naive T cell percentage.

CDR1 SGHTA and CDR2 FQGTGA come from the germline V gene. The CDR3 totals 14 residues. Trimming cost V 5 bases and J 2 bases, with 10 bases left between them. The receptor's source is a woman in her twenties or thirties in good health. V is TRBV7-3 and J is TRBJ2-1, with D perhaps TRBD1 or TRBD2 (5 bases each). Input material: blood. CDR3 region: CASSRGVTYNEQFF. The CDR3 DNA is TGTGCCAGCAGCAGAGGGGTTACCTACAATGAGCAGTTCTTC.